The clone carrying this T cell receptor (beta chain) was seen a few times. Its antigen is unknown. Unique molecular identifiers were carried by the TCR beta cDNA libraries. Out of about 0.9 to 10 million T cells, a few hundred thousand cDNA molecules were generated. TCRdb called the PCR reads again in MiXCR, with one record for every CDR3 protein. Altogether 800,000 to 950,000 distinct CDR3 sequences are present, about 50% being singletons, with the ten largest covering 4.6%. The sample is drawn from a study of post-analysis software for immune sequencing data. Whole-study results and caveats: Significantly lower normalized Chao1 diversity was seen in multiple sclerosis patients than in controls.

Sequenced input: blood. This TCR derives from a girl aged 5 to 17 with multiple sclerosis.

The CDR3: CASSPLQGAQETQYF. The CDR3, as DNA: TGTGCCAGCAGCCCCCTACAGGGGGCCCAAGAGACCCAGTACTTC. This chain links TRBV12-3 or TRBV12-4 with TRBJ2-5; TRBD1 matches 9 bases. CDR3 length equals 15 residues. After removal of 6 bases from V and 1 base from J, the junction contained 6 bases not matched to a gene.